This T cell receptor (beta chain) was sequenced in a study of PD-L1 blockade in urothelial cancer. Time point given: pretreatment peripheral blood. Between the trimmed V and J ends, which lost 0 bases and 4 bases, there was a span of 12 bases. Germline CDR1 SQVTM, CDR2 ANQGSEA. The CDR3 runs 14 residues. In each PCR, synthetic TCR analog templates were spiked in. Some clones are missing from TCRdb's copy, which holds only in-frame ones; the method was immunoSEQ multiplex PCR. The table records fewer than 60,000 clones, 75% to 90% of them present only once. Sequences were derived from PBMCs, sampled around atezolizumab (anti-PD-L1) treatment. The chain employs TRBV29-1 and TRBJ1-2; possibly TRBD1 for D (6 bases). The TCR was taken from a man between 45 and 60 years old with urothelial cancer. The CDR3 DNA sequence: TGCAGCGTTGAAGATCATCTGGGGGCCTATGGCTACACCTTC. Protein: CSVEDHLGAYGYTF.